The clone carrying this TCR beta chain was counted once. The antigen remains unidentified. This sample was included in a study of blood T cells in healthy people across ages. Combining a sample-barcoded 5' primer with a J-beta primer mix, a second PCR ran for 7 to 11 cycles. One entry per CDR3 protein, called by TCRdb with MiXCR from the 5' RACE reads. The sample includes 800,000 to 900,000 distinct CDR3 sequences, around 68% of them seen just once. The donors, all healthy, were Caucasians living in Russia, aged 6 to 90. Per-sample yields of isolated PBMCs were at least 6 million. Total RNA, at least 5.5 micrograms per sample, came from PBMCs. V shed 8 bases and J shed 2 bases, with 16 bases lying between them. The CDR3 is made up of 14 amino acids. Germline CDR1 reads SGHTA; CDR2 reads FQGNSA. The study's findings and limits: In long-lived donors, naive CD4+ cell counts and diversity exceeded those of aged donors.

Sequenced sample: blood. The chain combines TRBV7-2 with TRBJ2-7, with D unclear. The receptor comes from a man aged 25-45 years in good health. The CDR3 DNA is TGTGCCAGCGGAGCCCGGACGGTTCCCTACGAGCAGTACTTC. Translation: CASGARTVPYEQYF.